The 3 T cell receptor beta chains below come from one sample, sequenced in a study of blood T cell repertoires in COVID-19. The protocol was immunoSEQ multiplex PCR, while the TCRdb copy is restricted to in-frame clones and leaves out a portion. The sample shows around 470,000 clones, roughly 87% of them seen only once. What was sequenced was PBMCs or T cells enriched from blood (not recorded which). The receptors were sampled from a man aged 18 to 30 who had recovered from COVID-19.

This sequence joins TRBV21-1 and TRBJ2-7; the table's D call, TRBD1, has no DNA check behind it. TRBV21-1 is listed as a pseudogene. The CDR3 runs 16 residues. CDR3 DNA sequence: TGTGCCAGCAGCTTTGGGCCCACAGGGGTTCTCCGCGAGCAGTACTTC. It specifies CASSFGPTGVLREQYF.

This chain uses TRBV25-1 with TRBJ1-4, with TRBD1 as a possible D gene (6 bases). The CDR3 consists of 15 residues. Trimming cost V 8 bases and J 8 bases, with 21 bases left between them. Germline CDR1 MGHDK, CDR2 SYGVNS. CDR3 in amino acids: CASSSVTGNNEKLFF. CDR3 nucleotides: TGTGCCAGCTCCTCTGTTACAGGGAATAACGAAAAACTGTTTTTT.

The gene calls are TRBV7-3 and TRBJ1-1; TRBD1 matches at 10 bases. Germline CDR1 is SGHTA and CDR2 is FQGTGA. The trim removed 4 bases at V and 0 bases at J, leaving 8 bases unmatched. The CDR3 is made up of 17 amino acids. CDR3 sequence: CASSSTGGSGMNTEAFF. DNA for the CDR3: TGTGCCAGCAGCTCGACAGGGGGCTCTGGGATGAACACTGAAGCTTTCTTT.